These 26 T cell receptor beta chains share one sample of origin, sequenced in a study of CD8+CD57+ T cells in acquired aplastic anemia. Template material for TCR beta VDJ and CDR3 profiling consisted of genomic DNA. TCRdb reprocessed the reads with MiXCR, giving one entry per CDR3 protein. Among some 130,000 distinct CDR3 sequences listed, 48% were seen once. The sequencing input was sorted CD4+, CD8+, or CD8+CD57+ T cells (not recorded which) from PBMCs. The receptors come from a human donor in good health, serving as a control.

V and J are TRBV10-3 and TRBJ2-7, with D maybe TRBD1 (6 bases). The germline gives CDR1 ENHRY, CDR2 SYGVKD. The CDR3 loop spans 17 amino acids. V lost 2 bases and J 3 bases, leaving 20 bases between the germline ends. CDR3: CAISEPNSGVGRYEQYF. The CDR3 DNA reads TGTGCCATCAGTGAGCCTAATTCAGGGGTTGGCCGCTACGAGCAGTACTTC.

The sample holds a few counts of this clonotype. The genes are TRBV7-7 and TRBJ1-6; D is undetermined. The CDR3 spans 13 residues. Trimming left V 1 base short and J 8 bases short, with 6 bases between. CDR1 is SSHAT and CDR2 is FNYEAQ in the germline V gene (reference sequence). CDR3 loop: CASSLDGYSPLHF. DNA for the CDR3: TGTGCCAGCAGCTTAGACGGGTATTCACCCCTCCACTTT.

In the case of this clonotype: Its ends do not fully match the called genes, so a read error is possible. The rearrangement uses TRBV5-4 and TRBJ2-1; 7 bases match TRBD2. The CDR3 contains 16 residues. CDR1 and CDR2 (germline): SGHNT, YYREEE (reference sequence). The chain's CDR3 is CASSLALGGNYNEQSF. The CDR3 DNA reads TGTGCCAGCAGCTTGGCCTTGGGGGGGAACTACAATGAGCAGTCCTTC.

This clonotype was seen at least ten times. The chain combines TRBV12-3 or TRBV12-4 with TRBJ2-3, with 8 bases that match TRBD2. After removal of 6 bases from V and 5 bases from J, the junction contained 10 bases not matched to a gene. CDR3 size: 15 residues. The CDR3 loop reads CASSTGTSIIDTQYF. The CDR3 nucleotides read TGTGCCAGCAGCACCGGGACTAGTATTATAGATACGCAGTATTTT.

This clonotype was recorded at least ten times. The rearrangement uses TRBV3-1 and TRBJ2-7; perhaps D is TRBD1 or TRBD2 (5 bases each). Trimming left V 1 base short and J 3 bases short, with 10 bases between. The CDR3 covers 14 residues. Germline V gene lookup returns CDR1 LGHDT and CDR2 YNNKEL (reference sequence). The CDR3 DNA sequence: TGTGCCAGCAGCCAAGTGGGGGAAATCTACGAGCAGTACTTC. This translates into CASSQVGEIYEQYF.

This clonotype was recorded at least ten times. The rearrangement uses TRBV5-1 and TRBJ1-6, with D unresolved. Trimming took 0 bases from V and 8 from J, leaving 6 bases between them. This CDR3 is 13 amino acids long. CDR1 and CDR2 (germline): SGHRS, YFSETQ. The CDR3 loop is CASSLGIDSPLHF. Written as DNA, the CDR3 is TGCGCCAGCAGCTTGGGTATCGATTCACCCCTCCACTTT.

The genes are TRBV9 and TRBJ1-2; 8 positions match TRBD1. V was clipped by 3 bases and J by 7 bases; unmatched bases: 17. The CDR3 is 17 residues long. Germline V gives CDR1 SGDLS, CDR2 YYNGEE. CDR3 nucleotides: TGTGCCAGCAGCGCCAGCTACGGACAGGGAGGGGCGAGTGGCTACACCTTC. Translated: CASSASYGQGGASGYTF.

This clonotype occurred many times. The J gene is TRBJ1-2, the V gene TRBV7-2, with D perhaps matching TRBD1 (5 bases). V shed 5 bases and J shed 4 bases, with 11 bases lying between them. CDR1 SGHTA and CDR2 FQGNSA come from the germline V gene. The CDR3 is made up of 13 amino acids. The CDR3 sequence: CASSPQGSYGYTF. The CDR3 nucleotides are TGTGCCAGCAGCCCCCAGGGATCCTATGGCTACACCTTC.

The genes are TRBV9 and TRBJ2-3; 11 bases are shared with TRBD2. Looked up from germline, CDR1 is SGDLS and CDR2 is YYNGEE. Trimming at V came to 7 bases and at J to 6 bases, leaving 10 bases not matched to a gene. The CDR3 is 15 amino acids. CDR3 DNA sequence: TGTGCCAGCCGTGTACTAGCGGGGGCGACGGATACGCAGTATTTT. It is translated as CASRVLAGATDTQYF.

The chain uses TRBV7-2 and TRBJ2-7; 8 bases fit TRBD1. CDR1 is SGHTA, CDR2 FQGNSA, per germline. The CDR3 runs 10 residues. With V trimmed by 5 bases and J by 12 bases, 3 bases remained unmatched. Here the CDR3 reads CASSRTGLYF. CDR3 nucleotide sequence: TGTGCCAGCAGCCGGACAGGGCTGTACTTC.

This clonotype was seen at least ten times. The chain carries TRBV6-5 and TRBJ2-3; unclear D gene. Trimming removed 4 bases from V and 4 bases from J, with 9 bases in between. Germline CDR1 MNHEY, CDR2 SVGAGI. The CDR3 is made up of 13 amino acids. The DNA for the CDR3 is TGTGCCAGCAGTTGGAATTTGGCAGATACGCAGTATTTT. Residues: CASSWNLADTQYF.

V and J are TRBV20-1 and TRBJ1-2; tentative D call: TRBD1 (6 bases). V lost 3 bases to trimming and J lost 4 bases, with 18 bases between them. CDR1 and CDR2 (germline): DFQATT, SNEGSKA (reference sequence). The CDR3 covers 15 residues. The CDR3 spells CSARSQAVGAYGYTF. CDR3 DNA sequence: TGCAGTGCTAGGTCCCAGGCAGTGGGGGCCTATGGCTACACCTTC.

The chain is built from TRBV10-3 and TRBJ2-7; 10 bases agree with TRBD2. There are 14 residues in the CDR3. Germline V gene sequence: CDR1 ENHRY, CDR2 SYGVKD. J lost 5 bases, V lost 10 bases, and 11 bases had no gene match. This chain's CDR3 is CATLPSGGRDEQYF. DNA of the CDR3: TGTGCCACCCTACCTAGCGGGGGCCGGGACGAGCAGTACTTC.

This chain links TRBV15 with TRBJ2-1; no definite D call. Between the trimmed V and J ends, which lost 1 base and 0 bases, there was a span of 10 bases. Germline V gene sequence: CDR1 LNHNV, CDR2 YYDKDF (reference sequence). The CDR3 spans 16 residues. The CDR3 reads CATSRGAPSSYNEQFF. The CDR3 nucleotides read TGTGCCACCAGCAGAGGAGCGCCTAGCTCCTACAATGAGCAGTTCTTC.

The chain recombines TRBV7-3 with TRBJ2-4, with D possibly being TRBD2 (6 bases). This CDR3 has 15 amino acids. Trimming left V 3 bases short and J 8 bases short, with 17 bases between. CDR1 and CDR2 (germline): SGHTA, FQGTGA. The CDR3: CASSFGSTPGDIQYF. As DNA, the CDR3 is TGTGCCAGCAGCTTCGGCTCGACACCGGGGGACATTCAGTACTTC.

This clonotype was recorded at least ten times. The CDR3 DNA sequence: TGTGCCAGCAGCTCAGGACTAGCGCCGAGGAATGAGCAGTTCTTC. Protein: CASSSGLAPRNEQFF. The gene calls are TRBV7-2 and TRBJ2-1; 9 bases are shared with TRBD2. Germline loops: CDR1 SGHTA, CDR2 FQGNSA. The CDR3 is made up of 15 amino acids. V shed 4 bases and J 7 bases; nucleotides not matched to a gene: 8.

This chain joins TRBV10-3 and TRBJ1-6; no clear D gene. V lost 7 bases to trimming and J lost 7 bases, with 11 bases between them. This CDR3 is built from 13 residues. From germline, CDR1 is ENHRY and CDR2 SYGVKD. In nucleotides, the CDR3 is TGTGCCATCAAATTGGGTGGGAATTCACCCCTCCACTTT. Its translation: CAIKLGGNSPLHF.

Of note for this clonotype: The CDR3 does not end in the conserved phenylalanine or tryptophan, so this is likely a read error. The DNA is omitted, as the CDR3 cannot be located on it reliably, and the CDR3 follows TCRdb's listing. The gene calls are TRBV7-3 and TRBJ1-6. A total of 8 residues make up the CDR3, ends included. Germline CDR1 SGHTA, CDR2 FQGTGA. This CDR3 reads CASSLTPS.

The chain carries TRBV29-1 and TRBJ1-2, with 8 bases that match TRBD1. CDR1 SQVTM and CDR2 ANQGSEA come from the germline V gene. Unmatched junction bases numbered 5, after V lost 8 bases and J lost 6 bases. This CDR3 has 11 amino acids. CDR3 bases: TGCAGCCCACCGGGACAGGATGGCTACACCTTC. Amino acids: CSPPGQDGYTF. The full variable domain, its missing parts supplied by reference TRBV29-1 and TRBJ1-2, is SAVISQKPSRDICQRGTSLTIQCQVDSQVTMMFWYRQQPGQSLTLIATANQGSEATYESGFVIDKFPISRPNLTFSTLTVSNMSPEDSSIYLCSPPGQDGYTFGSGTRLTVV.

This clonotype came up many times. The chain employs TRBV4-2 and TRBJ2-5, with a possible D match to TRBD1 (6 bases). The CDR3 sequence is 17 residues long. Germline V gene sequence: CDR1 LGHNA, CDR2 YNFKEQ. Between the trimmed V and J ends, which lost 0 bases and 4 bases, there was a span of 18 bases. Written as DNA, the CDR3 is TGTGCCAGCAGCCAAGATCGTAGCAGGGGCGGCGGAGAGACCCAGTACTTC. This gives the protein CASSQDRSRGGGETQYF.

This chain links TRBV20-1 with TRBJ1-3; 7 bases fit TRBD1. V was clipped by 1 base and J by 2 bases; unmatched bases: 2. The CDR3 has 14 residues. Germline values: CDR1 DFQATT, CDR2 SNEGSKA (reference sequence). For the CDR3, the DNA is TGCAGTGCTAGAGCAGGGGGTCCTGGAAACACCATATATTTT. Translating gives CSARAGGPGNTIYF.

The CDR3 coding sequence is TGCAGCGTTGTGAAAGGTACGACAGATACGCAGTATTTT. This gives the protein CSVVKGTTDTQYF. The J gene is TRBJ2-3, the V gene TRBV29-1; D ambiguous. The germline V gene has CDR1 SQVTM and CDR2 ANQGSEA. The CDR3 consists of 13 residues. Trimming shortened V by 4 bases and J by 3 bases, and 11 bases separated the two germline ends.

This clonotype was counted many times. The chain employs TRBV6-1 and TRBJ1-2; no clear D gene. The CDR3 runs to 16 residues. V lost 6 bases to trimming and J lost 3 bases, with 20 bases between them. Per the germline V gene, CDR1 is MNHNS and CDR2 is SASEGT. The CDR3 reads CASSATGFKRDYGYTF. The DNA of the CDR3 is TGTGCCAGCAGCGCCACGGGGTTTAAAAGGGACTATGGCTACACCTTC.

This clonotype appeared a few times. This rearrangement joins TRBV10-3 to TRBJ2-7; 9 nucleotides match TRBD1. In germline, CDR1 is ENHRY, CDR2 SYGVKD. The ends lost 5 bases at V and 4 bases at J; junction bases unmatched: 9. The length of the CDR3 is 15 residues. The chain's CDR3 is CAISNPGQGSYEQYF. As DNA, the CDR3 is TGTGCCATCAGTAACCCGGGACAGGGCTCGTACGAGCAGTACTTC.

This clonotype appeared a single time. The chain carries TRBV10-3 and TRBJ2-3; D gene unclear. Trimming took 2 bases from V and 2 from J, leaving 11 bases between them. The CDR3 totals 15 residues. Germline-derived CDR1 and CDR2 are ENHRY and SYGVKD. CDR3 sequence reads: CAISERSEFTDTQYF. CDR3 DNA sequence: TGTGCCATCAGTGAGAGGTCCGAGTTCACAGATACGCAGTATTTT.

This clonotype has at least ten counts. V gene TRBV2 combines with J gene TRBJ1-6; possibly TRBD1 for D (6 bases). With 5 bases removed from V and 8 bases from J, the gap between germline ends came to 7 bases. The CDR3 loop spans 12 amino acids. Germline V gene data show CDR1 as SNHLY and CDR2 as FYNNEI. In DNA form, the CDR3 reads TGTGCCAGCAGTCACAGGGATTCACCCCTCCACTTT. This gives the protein CASSHRDSPLHF.